The clone carrying this TCR beta chain has only a few counts. The antigen is not known. Germline CDR1 reads SGHDT; CDR2 reads YYEEEE. This CDR3 contains 13 residues. The ends were cut back, 1 base at V and 8 bases at J, with 12 bases in the middle. This sample is part of a study of cytomegalovirus exposure and HLA in healthy donors. Study results and caveats: Roughly uniform sequencing depth across donors was assumed, possibly incorrectly. TCR beta V segments were, for the most part, productive about 87% or about 30% of the time in an earlier analysis. Reportedly, cytomegalovirus status was diagnosed with high sensitivity and specificity.

In the PCR, 60 Vbeta and 13 Jbeta primers were used. Sequenced by immunoSEQ multiplex PCR; TCRdb stores in-frame clones only, minus some. Found here are some 110,000 clones, roughly 73% of them singletons; the top ten hold about 9.1%. The TCR was taken from a woman aged 40-49 years in good health and CMV-seropositive. The chain is built from TRBV5-6 and TRBJ1-1, with no clear D. The sequencing sample was made of PBMCs. DNA for the CDR3: TGTGCCAGCAGCTTGTATCGGAGGCTAGAAGCTTTCTTT. This encodes CASSLYRRLEAFF.